The clone carrying this T cell receptor (beta chain) was seen a single time. Its specificity is unknown. TCRdb's copy holds only in-frame clones and misses some; the assay was immunoSEQ multiplex PCR. The table includes about 340,000 clones, over 90% detected once. There are 12 residues in the CDR3. The germline CDR1 and CDR2 sequences are LNHDA and SQIVND (reference sequence). Deletions cut 3 bases from V and 7 bases from J, with 7 bases between. As to time point: blood from clinic visit 5 months post-surgery; TSC patient then seizure free. The sequenced cases were selected for having the highest brain T cell transcript signatures. At least one anti-epileptic drug was given before surgery. This sample is drawn from a study of brain T cells in children with intractable seizures. Study-wide results and caveats: Viral specificity was inferred only from CDR3 similarity; HCMV serostatus was unknown.

This receptor was identified in a boy younger than two with tuberous sclerosis and intractable seizures. J is TRBJ1-5 and V is TRBV19; D call uncertain. The specimen comprised peripheral blood, sampled 4 to 5 months after surgery. The CDR3 reads CASSIQYQPQHF. The DNA of the CDR3 is TGTGCCAGTAGTATTCAGTACCAGCCCCAGCATTTT.